These T cell receptor beta chains were read from a single sample in a study of shared clonotypes between healthy human individuals. TCRdb's copy holds only in-frame clones and misses some; the assay was immunoSEQ multiplex PCR. This sample has millions of clones, with roughly 92% found just once. Sample: naive CD4+ T cells sorted from blood. The source is a man younger than 35 in good health. CDR3s include the opening cysteine and the closing phenylalanine or tryptophan. D genes are given only for firm matches. Expanded clones get a size class; other rows say once, few or many, or leave the size out.

abundance,d_gene,v_gene,j_gene,CDR3aa,CDR3nt
-,TRBD1,TRBV5-4,TRBJ2-5,CASSLQGKETQYF,TGTGCCAGCAGCTTACAGGGGAAAGAGACCCAGTACTTC
-,-,TRBV4-1,TRBJ1-1,CASSQEIRVQSSNTEAFF,TGCGCCAGCAGCCAAGAGATCCGCGTACAGAGCTCGAACACTGAAGCTTTCTTT
-,-,TRBV10-3,TRBJ2-7,CAISDSVYYEQYF,TGTGCCATCAGTGACAGCGTATACTACGAGCAGTACTTC
-,-,TRBV30,TRBJ2-7,CAWSGMAYEQYF,TGTGCCTGGAGTGGCATGGCCTACGAGCAGTACTTC
-,-,TRBV30,TRBJ2-2,CAWTNLGILTGELFF,TGTGCCTGGACCAATCTAGGCATCCTCACCGGGGAGCTGTTTTTT
-,TRBD1,TRBV5-1,TRBJ1-2,CASSLGDRGFSDGYTF,TGCGCCAGCAGCTTGGGGGACAGGGGTTTTTCGGATGGCTACACCTTC
-,-,TRBV28,TRBJ1-5,CASSPLGGGYQPQHF,TGTGCCAGCAGTCCCCTCGGGGGCGGTTATCAGCCCCAGCATTTT
-,TRBD1,TRBV28,TRBJ1-4,CASSLFLGQDEKLFF,TGTGCCAGCAGTTTATTTCTGGGACAGGATGAAAAACTGTTTTTT
-,-,TRBV30,TRBJ1-5,CAWRNPGSNQPQHF,TGTGCCTGGAGAAATCCAGGGAGCAATCAGCCCCAGCATTTT
-,TRBD1,TRBV5-6,TRBJ2-3,CASSPGQGFRTDTQYF,TGTGCCAGCAGCCCGGGACAGGGTTTCCGCACAGATACGCAGTATTTT
-,TRBD1,TRBV18,TRBJ1-2,CASSQAGTGYGYTF,TGTGCCAGCTCACAAGCCGGGACAGGGTATGGCTACACCTTC
-,-,TRBV6-5,TRBJ1-6,CASRQTYNSPLHF,TGTGCCAGCAGACAGACTTATAATTCACCCCTCCACTTT
-,TRBD1,TRBV4-2,TRBJ1-2,CASSQETGGNGYTF,TGTGCCAGCAGCCAAGAAACAGGGGGGAATGGCTACACCTTC
-,-,TRBV5-1,TRBJ2-3,CASSLGHPTDTQYF,TGCGCCAGCAGCTTGGGACACCCCACAGATACGCAGTATTTT
-,TRBD1,TRBV5-1,TRBJ2-7,CASSSSPGQGFEQYF,TGCGCCAGCAGCTCAAGCCCGGGACAGGGGTTCGAGCAGTACTTC
-,-,TRBV2,TRBJ2-5,CASGSRGETQYF,TGTGCCAGCGGCTCCAGGGGCGAGACCCAGTACTTC
-,-,TRBV5-1,TRBJ1-1,CASSLGGAGNTEAFF,TGCGCCAGCAGCTTGGGGGGCGCGGGGAACACTGAAGCTTTCTTT
-,-,TRBV6-6,TRBJ1-5,CASSYLDQPQHF,TGTGCCAGCAGTTACCTCGATCAGCCCCAGCATTTT
once,TRBD2,TRBV10-3,TRBJ2-2,CAISESPSGKSTGELFF,TGTGCCATCAGTGAGTCACCTAGCGGGAAAAGCACCGGGGAGCTGTTTTTT
-,-,TRBV5-8,TRBJ1-2,CASSVIFSGFSVSGYTF,TGTGCCAGCAGCGTTATCTTCTCAGGGTTTTCAGTCTCGGGCTACACCTTC
-,-,TRBV19,TRBJ2-5,CASSIQIQETQYF,TGTGCCAGTAGTATTCAGATACAAGAGACCCAGTACTTC
-,-,TRBV5-1,TRBJ2-1,CASSPGGRTVGDEQFF,TGCGCCAGCAGCCCAGGGGGGCGGACGGTAGGGGATGAGCAGTTCTTC
-,-,TRBV6-6,TRBJ2-1,CASTNGKKVNEQFF,TGTGCCAGCACAAACGGAAAAAAGGTGAATGAGCAGTTCTTC